The sequence of this T cell receptor (beta chain) was determined in a study of T cells in Graves' hyperthyroidism and ophthalmopathy. Across the study: Peripheral blood was taken when the disease was first diagnosed, before any treatment began.

The CDR3 is made up of 16 amino acids. Trimming removed 3 bases from V and 0 bases from J; junction bases left unmatched: 5. CDR1 is SNHLY and CDR2 is FYNNEI in the germline V gene. It was RNA transcripts that yielded the amplified TCR beta CDR3 regions. During a first-round RT-PCR of the TCR CDR3, the HTBI primer set was used. TCRdb reanalysed the multiplex PCR reads using MiXCR and keeps one entry per CDR3 protein. The sample shows approximately 620,000 distinct CDR3 sequences, more than 15% of them seen only once. This clonotype was seen more than once but under ten times. The sequence derives from a woman between 35 and 50 years old with Graves' ophthalmopathy. The specimen was blood. The rearrangement uses TRBV2 and TRBJ1-3; 7 bases agree with TRBD1. The chain's CDR3 is CASSDARQGSGNTIYF. The CDR3 bases are TGTGCCAGCAGTGACGCGAGACAGGGCTCTGGAAACACCATATATTTT. The full variable domain, with the rest looked up from reference TRBV2 and TRBJ1-3, is EPEVTQTPSHQVTQMGQEVILRCVPISNHLYFYWYRQILGQKVEFLVSFYNNEISEKSEIFDDQFSVERPDGSNFTLKIRSTKLEDSAMYFCASSDARQGSGNTIYFGEGSWLTVV.